A selection of T cell receptor beta chains follows, all from one sample in a study of cytomegalovirus exposure and HLA in healthy donors. TCRdb's table, derived via immunoSEQ multiplex PCR, lists solely in-frame clones and lacks some. This table holds over 150,000 clones, over 65% found once. Sequenced sample: PBMCs. These receptors came from a man aged 25-45 years in good health and CMV-seronegative. CDR3s include the opening cysteine and the closing phenylalanine or tryptophan. Each record gives: J gene, V gene, clone size, D gene, CDR3 DNA, CDR3 protein. D genes are given only for firm matches. Size tells how often a clone was seen (once, few, many) or the class of an expanded clone, and some rows leave it out.

>TRBJ1-5|TRBV19|-|TRBD1
TGTGCCAGTAGCAACCAGGGGGATGGCAATCAGCCCCAGCATTTT
CASSNQGDGNQPQHF
>TRBJ1-5|TRBV7-8|-|TRBD1
TGTGCCAGCAGTAAACGGGACAGCCTTACTAGCAATCAGCCCCAGCATTTT
CASSKRDSLTSNQPQHF
>TRBJ2-2|TRBV28|-|TRBD1
TGTGCCAGCAGTTTCGGGACAGGGGGGTACCGAGGGGAGCTGTTTTTT
CASSFGTGGYRGELFF
>TRBJ2-3|TRBV30|-|-
TGTGCCTGGAGTAGGGGACAAAGCACAGATACGCAGTATTTT
CAWSRGQSTDTQYF
>TRBJ2-7|TRBV13|-|TRBD2
TGTGCCAGCAGCTTAAGCCGGCTAGCGGGGGGGCCGGGCGAGCAGTACTTC
CASSLSRLAGGPGEQYF
>TRBJ1-6|TRBV18|-|-
TGTGCCAGCTCATTAAAACAGGGAAAAGCGTCACCCCTCCACTTT
CASSLKQGKASPLHF
>TRBJ2-7|TRBV5-4|few|TRBD2
TGTGCCAGCAGCTCGGGACTAGCGGGGGTATCCTACGAGCAGTACTTC
CASSSGLAGVSYEQYF
>TRBJ1-6|TRBV5-1|-|TRBD1
TGCGCCAGCAGCCAGATGGGACAGGGGAATTCACCCCTCCACTTT
CASSQMGQGNSPLHF
>TRBJ1-2|TRBV5-1|-|-
TGCGCCAGCAGCTCTCCCGTCGAAGCGTCCTATGGCTACACCTTC
CASSSPVEASYGYTF
>TRBJ1-6|TRBV10-1|-|-
TGCGCCAGCAGTGGGAGGTCTAAGGTCAGGCTGATTAGTCCACCCCTCCACTTT
CASSGRSKVRLISPPLHF
>TRBJ1-2|TRBV5-6|once|TRBD1
TGTGCCAGCAGCGCACAGGGGTGGAACTATGGCTACACCTTC
CASSAQGWNYGYTF
>TRBJ2-2|TRBV11-2|-|-
TGTGCCAGCAGCTTATCTCCCGGGTACACCGGGGAGCTGTTTTTT
CASSLSPGYTGELFF
>TRBJ1-2|TRBV5-1|-|TRBD1
TGCGCCAGCAGCGGGGGACAGGGAGTTGTTGGCTACACCTTC
CASSGGQGVVGYTF
>TRBJ2-3|TRBV14|few|TRBD2
TGTGCCAGCAGCCAAGACCCAGCGGGGGCCACAGATACGCAGTATTTT
CASSQDPAGATDTQYF
>TRBJ1-1|TRBV5-1|-|-
TGCGCCAGCAGCTTGGAGGACAGCATGAACACTGAAGCTTTCTTT
CASSLEDSMNTEAFF
>TRBJ1-2|TRBV4-1|-|TRBD1
TGCGCCAGCAGCCCTCGACAGGGTTCGGGCTACACCTTC
CASSPRQGSGYTF
>TRBJ2-1|TRBV30|few|TRBD1
TGTGCCTGGAGTAGGAGGTCGGTGGGACAGGGTGAGCAGTTCTTC
CAWSRRSVGQGEQFF
>TRBJ1-1|TRBV11-2|-|-
TGTGCCAGCAGCTCCCCGACTGAAGCTTTCTTT
CASSSPTEAFF
>TRBJ1-4|TRBV9|few|TRBD1
TGTGCCAGCAGCGCGGGGACAGGTTTTAATGAAAAACTGTTTTTT
CASSAGTGFNEKLFF
>TRBJ2-5|TRBV27|-|-
TGTGCCAGCAGTTTGAATAGCCCTTCGTACCAAGAGACCCAGTACTTC
CASSLNSPSYQETQYF
>TRBJ2-3|TRBV13|-|-
TGTGCCAGCAGCTTAGGCGGCACAGATACGCAGTATTTT
CASSLGGTDTQYF
>TRBJ2-1|TRBV7-2|-|-
TGTGCCAGCAGCTTAACAGTCGGCGCAGTCAATGAGCAGTTCTTC
CASSLTVGAVNEQFF
>TRBJ1-1|TRBV11-3|-|-
TGTGCGTCGGGGTCGGACGGGAACACTGAAGCTTTCTTT
CASGSDGNTEAFF
>TRBJ1-2|TRBV19|-|TRBD1
TGTGCCAGTAGTCCCGAGGGGACAGAATACTATGGCTACACCTTC
CASSPEGTEYYGYTF
>TRBJ2-7|TRBV28|-|TRBD2
TGTGTCAGCAGTTACGCTAGCGGGGGCCTAAGCTCCTACGAGCAGTACTTC
CVSSYASGGLSSYEQYF
>TRBJ2-7|TRBV7-9|once|-
TGTGCCAGCACCATCAATTACGAGCAGTACTTC
CASTINYEQYF
>TRBJ2-1|TRBV5-1|-|-
TGCGCCAGCAGCTTGGGCCTACAGGAAGCGAAGAGGAACAATGAGCAGTTCTTC
CASSLGLQEAKRNNEQFF
>TRBJ2-5|TRBV7-3|-|TRBD2
TGTGCCAGCAGCTTAACTAGCGGGGTACCCCCGTACTTC
CASSLTSGVPPYF